This is a list of T cell receptor beta chains from one sample in a study of cytomegalovirus exposure and HLA in healthy donors. Method: immunoSEQ multiplex PCR; TCRdb's copy keeps in-frame clones and lacks some. The sample lists approximately 31,000 clones; around nine tenths were seen once. The sequenced sample was PBMCs. These receptors originate from a boy aged 10-17 years in good health and CMV-seronegative. CDR3s include the opening cysteine and the closing phenylalanine or tryptophan. A D gene is named only where the DNA matches it firmly. Expanded clones are given a class, and other clones once, few, many or no size at all.

d_gene	v_gene	abundance	j_gene	CDR3nt	CDR3aa
TRBD1	TRBV18	.	TRBJ2-3	TGTGCCAGCTCACCCCGGGACAGGGGCACAGATACGCAGTATTTT	CASSPRDRGTDTQYF
.	TRBV4-1	.	TRBJ2-7	TGCGCCAGCAGCCAAGATGTTGGCGGGGTGAGGAACGAGCAGTACTTC	CASSQDVGGVRNEQYF
.	TRBV28	.	TRBJ2-1	TGTGCCAGCAACAGTTTTCTATCCTACAATGAGCAGTTCTTC	CASNSFLSYNEQFF
TRBD1	TRBV6-5	once	TRBJ1-5	TGTGCCAGCAGTTTGAACAGGGGGACGAGCAATCAGCCCCAGCATTTT	CASSLNRGTSNQPQHF
TRBD1	TRBV11-2	.	TRBJ2-7	TGTGCCAGCAGCTTAAGGTTGGGACAGGGCTTATACGAGCAGTACTTC	CASSLRLGQGLYEQYF
.	TRBV21-1	.	TRBJ1-5	TGTGCCAGCAGCAAGTGGCGGCTCAATCAGCCCCAGCATTTT	CASSKWRLNQPQHF
.	TRBV6-4	.	TRBJ1-6	TGTGCCAGCAGTGACACCAGGGGCGAATATTCACCCCTCCACTTT	CASSDTRGEYSPLHF
TRBD1	TRBV6-4	.	TRBJ2-1	TGTGCCAGCAGTGGGGGACAGGGGAGGCAGTTCTTC	CASSGGQGRQFF
.	TRBV27	.	TRBJ1-1	TGTGCCAGCAGTTATCTGACAGATCTTACTGAAGCTTTCTTT	CASSYLTDLTEAFF
.	TRBV2	once	TRBJ2-4	TGTGCCAGCAGTGATTACAGGACCCAAACAGCCAAAAACATTCAGTACTTC	CASSDYRTQTAKNIQYF
.	TRBV6-5	.	TRBJ2-5	TGTGCCAGCAGTGCCCAGCTGGGGGGCCAAGAGACCCAGTACTTC	CASSAQLGGQETQYF
TRBD1	TRBV5-1	.	TRBJ2-5	TGCGCCAGCAGCCCACAGGGGGCCCAAGAGACCCAGTACTTC	CASSPQGAQETQYF
.	TRBV5-1	.	TRBJ1-5	TGCGCCAGCAGCCCGGGGTGGGGCAATCAGCCCCAGCATTTT	CASSPGWGNQPQHF
.	TRBV11-3	.	TRBJ2-1	TGTGCCAGCAGCCCCGACAATGAGCAGTTCTTC	CASSPDNEQFF
.	TRBV28	.	TRBJ1-6	TGTGCCAGCAGGGGGGACAAGGGCTCCTATAATTCACCCCTCCACTTT	CASRGDKGSYNSPLHF
TRBD1	TRBV6-1	few	TRBJ2-2	TGTGCCAGCAGTGAGGGGGACAGCATAACCGGGGAGCTGTTTTTT	CASSEGDSITGELFF
.	TRBV10-1	.	TRBJ1-1	TGCGCCAGCAAAGAAGAGAGGTACACTGAAGCTTTCTTT	CASKEERYTEAFF
TRBD2	TRBV13	.	TRBJ2-5	TGTGCCAGCAGCCCTCGGGCGGGGGAGGGTTCTGAAGAGACCCAGTACTTC	CASSPRAGEGSEETQYF
TRBD2	TRBV27	.	TRBJ2-3	TGTGCCAGCAGCGGGGGGGGCACAGATACGCAGTATTTT	CASSGGGTDTQYF
.	TRBV6-5	.	TRBJ2-5	TGTGCCAGCAGTTACCGTGACAGTCAAGAGACCCAGTACTTC	CASSYRDSQETQYF
.	TRBV4-1	.	TRBJ2-1	TGCGCCAGCAGCCAAGATGACGCGGGGCACGCCTACAATGAGCAGTTCTTC	CASSQDDAGHAYNEQFF
TRBD1	TRBV19	.	TRBJ2-7	TGTGCCAGTAGATCGGGACAGGGCTACGAGCAGTACTTC	CASRSGQGYEQYF
TRBD2	TRBV27	.	TRBJ2-7	TGTGCCAGCAGTCTAGCGGGGGGCTACGAGCAGTACTTC	CASSLAGGYEQYF
.	TRBV6-1	.	TRBJ1-6	TGTGCCAGCAGTGATTTTGCAGGGATTAATTCACCCCTCCACTTT	CASSDFAGINSPLHF
.	TRBV5-6	.	TRBJ1-5	TGTGCCAGCACCCTTGGAGGGGGGGATAGCAATCAGCCCCGGCATTTT	CASTLGGGDSNQPRHF
.	TRBV28	.	TRBJ1-2	TGTGCCACCCAACCGGGAAACTATGGCTACACCTTC	CATQPGNYGYTF
TRBD2	TRBV4-3	.	TRBJ2-1	TGCGCCAGCAGCCTATCTAGCGGGGCCTACAATGAGCAGTTCTTC	CASSLSSGAYNEQFF
.	TRBV6-6	.	TRBJ2-1	TGTGCCAGCAGATACTTAGGCAGGGTCAATGAGCAGTTCTTC	CASRYLGRVNEQFF
TRBD1	TRBV6-1	.	TRBJ1-2	TGTGCCAGCAGGCCGACAGGGGGCTATGGCTACACCTTC	CASRPTGGYGYTF
.	TRBV21-1	.	TRBJ2-5	TGTGCCAGCAGCAAAGGGCAGGTAGCGGGGGGGAGAGAGACCCAGTACTTC	CASSKGQVAGGRETQYF
.	TRBV5-4	.	TRBJ2-2	TGTGCCAGCAGCTTGAAACATATCACCGGGGAGCTGTTTTTT	CASSLKHITGELFF
.	TRBV5-4	.	TRBJ2-2	TGTGCCAGCAGTCATCAGGGCCAGGGCGCCGGGGAGCTGTTTTTT	CASSHQGQGAGELFF
TRBD2	TRBV4-2	once	TRBJ2-1	TGTGCCAGCAGCCACTCACTAGCGGGGGCCTCCAATGAGCAGTTCTTC	CASSHSLAGASNEQFF
.	TRBV6-1	.	TRBJ1-1	TGTGCCAGCAAGCGGGGAAACACTGAAGCTTTCTTT	CASKRGNTEAFF
.	TRBV19	.	TRBJ2-3	TGTGCCAGTAGTATTGGCCGTTCTACGCAGTATTTT	CASSIGRSTQYF
.	TRBV5-5	.	TRBJ1-2	TGTGCCAGCAGCGTGACAGAATTTGAGTATGGCTACACCTTC	CASSVTEFEYGYTF
TRBD1	TRBV27	.	TRBJ1-5	TGTGCCAGCAGTTTCCGACAGGGACGCGATCAGCCCCAGCATTTT	CASSFRQGRDQPQHF
TRBD1	TRBV7-2	once	TRBJ1-5	TGTGCCAGCAGCTTAGGCGGTTGGGGGACAGTCAATCAGCCCCAGCATTTT	CASSLGGWGTVNQPQHF
.	TRBV14	.	TRBJ2-1	TGTGCCAGCAGCCCTAGACAGGTATCCTACAATGAGCAGTTCTTC	CASSPRQVSYNEQFF
TRBD2	TRBV11-2	.	TRBJ2-1	TGTGCCAGCAGCTCGGGGGGGCAGACAAAGGAGCAGTTCTTC	CASSSGGQTKEQFF
.	TRBV5-8	.	TRBJ2-3	TGTGCCAGCAGCCGCGCGGTCCTCGAGTATTTT	CASSRAVLEYF
TRBD2	TRBV6-4	.	TRBJ2-1	TGTGCCAGCAGTGCAACTAGCGGGGGGGCCACTGAGCAGTTCTTC	CASSATSGGATEQFF
.	TRBV25-1	.	TRBJ1-4	TGTGCCAGCAGTGAAGGCAGACAGGTTGTTAATGAAAAACTGTTTTTT	CASSEGRQVVNEKLFF
.	TRBV5-4	.	TRBJ1-6	TGTGCCAGCAGCTTGGAGGGGTCGGGTTTCTATAATTCACCCCTCCACTTT	CASSLEGSGFYNSPLHF
.	TRBV5-1	.	TRBJ2-7	TGCGCCAGCACCCCATTGGTAGGGCCAGGGTCCTACGAGCAGTACTTC	CASTPLVGPGSYEQYF
TRBD1	TRBV7-2	.	TRBJ2-5	TGTGCCAGCAGCGATGACGGGACAGGCTCAGAGACCCAGTACTTC	CASSDDGTGSETQYF
TRBD1	TRBV29-1	.	TRBJ1-2	TGCAGCGGCTTATTGGTACAGGGGTTCGACTATGGCTACACCTTC	CSGLLVQGFDYGYTF
TRBD1	TRBV6-1	.	TRBJ2-2	TGTGCCAGCAGTTTTACAGGGGGCGCCTCCGGGGAGCTGTTTTTT	CASSFTGGASGELFF
TRBD2	TRBV7-6	.	TRBJ2-2	TGTGCCAGCAGCAAGGATATAGCGGGGGGGTTGAACACCGGGGAGCTGTTTTTT	CASSKDIAGGLNTGELFF
TRBD1	TRBV19	.	TRBJ1-6	TGTGCCAGTAGTATAGGAGGACAGGGCGGCTCACCCCTCCACTTT	CASSIGGQGGSPLHF
.	TRBV5-5	.	TRBJ1-6	TGTGCCAGCAGCAGAGTGGCGGACACATATAATTCACCCCTCCACTTT	CASSRVADTYNSPLHF
.	TRBV6-4	.	TRBJ1-2	TGTGCCAGCAGTGAGGAGGGAGTCAAGAATGGCTACACCTTC	CASSEEGVKNGYTF
TRBD1	TRBV28	once	TRBJ2-7	TGTGCCAGCAGTGAACCGGGACAGGGCTACGAGCAGTACTTC	CASSEPGQGYEQYF
TRBD1	TRBV30	.	TRBJ1-5	TGTGCCTGGAGTGGGGGACAGGGGTTCGATCAGCCCCAGCATTTT	CAWSGGQGFDQPQHF
.	TRBV7-8	once	TRBJ1-4	TGTGCCAGCAGCTTAGTGGGCAGAGATAATGAAAAACTGTTTTTT	CASSLVGRDNEKLFF
.	TRBV29-1	.	TRBJ1-2	TGCAGCGTTTCAAGACAGGAATCGGGCTACACCTTC	CSVSRQESGYTF
.	TRBV10-3	.	TRBJ1-2	TGTGCCATCAAACAAGGGGCAGGGGCAAGTAATGGCTACACCTTC	CAIKQGAGASNGYTF
.	TRBV28	once	TRBJ2-1	TGTGCCAGCAGCCCTTGGGAGGCAGGTACCGGCAATGAGCAGTTCTTC	CASSPWEAGTGNEQFF
.	TRBV27	.	TRBJ2-2	TGTGCCAGCAGTTCGATTAGGGGTCCGAACACCGGGGAGCTGTTTTTT	CASSSIRGPNTGELFF